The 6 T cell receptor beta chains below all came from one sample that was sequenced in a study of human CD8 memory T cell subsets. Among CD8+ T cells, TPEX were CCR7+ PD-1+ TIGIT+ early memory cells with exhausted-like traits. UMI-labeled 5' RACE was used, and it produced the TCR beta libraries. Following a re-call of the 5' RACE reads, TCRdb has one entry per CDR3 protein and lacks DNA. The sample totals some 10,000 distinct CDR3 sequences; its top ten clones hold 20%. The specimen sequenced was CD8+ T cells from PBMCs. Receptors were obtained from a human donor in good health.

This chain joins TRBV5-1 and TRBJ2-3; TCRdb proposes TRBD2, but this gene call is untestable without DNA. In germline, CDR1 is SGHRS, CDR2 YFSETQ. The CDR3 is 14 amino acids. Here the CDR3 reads CASTGGRRADTQYF.

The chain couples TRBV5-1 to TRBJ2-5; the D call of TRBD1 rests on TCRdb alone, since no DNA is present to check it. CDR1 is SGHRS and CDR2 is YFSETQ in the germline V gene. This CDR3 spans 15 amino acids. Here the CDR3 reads CASSLAGGSLETQYF.

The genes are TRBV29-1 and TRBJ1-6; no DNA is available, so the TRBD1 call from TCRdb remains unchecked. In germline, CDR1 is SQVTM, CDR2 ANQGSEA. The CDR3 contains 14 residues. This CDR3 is CSVEIFGGDSPLHF.

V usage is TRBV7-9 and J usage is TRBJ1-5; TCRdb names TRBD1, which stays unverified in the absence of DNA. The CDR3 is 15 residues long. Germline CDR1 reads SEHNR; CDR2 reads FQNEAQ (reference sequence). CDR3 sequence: CASSSGGQGRQPQHF. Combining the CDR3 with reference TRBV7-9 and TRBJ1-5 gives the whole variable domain DTGVSQNPRHKITKRGQNVTFRCDPISEHNRLYWYRQTLGQGPEFLTYFQNEAQLEKSRLLSDRFSAERPKGSFSTLEIQRTEQGDSAMYLCASSSGGQGRQPQHFGDGTRLSIL.

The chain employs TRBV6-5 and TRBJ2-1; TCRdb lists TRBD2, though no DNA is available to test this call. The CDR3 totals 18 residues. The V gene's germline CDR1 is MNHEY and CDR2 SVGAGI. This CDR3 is CASSYEGGRGSNYNEQFF.

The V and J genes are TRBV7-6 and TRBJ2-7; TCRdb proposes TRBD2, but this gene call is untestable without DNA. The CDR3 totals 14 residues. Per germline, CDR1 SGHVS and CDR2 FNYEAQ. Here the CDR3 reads CASSLEGQAYEQYF.